Listed here are 27 T cell receptor beta chains from one sample, sequenced in a study of cytomegalovirus exposure and HLA in healthy donors. The protocol was immunoSEQ multiplex PCR, while the TCRdb copy is restricted to in-frame clones and leaves out a portion. The sample contains about 180,000 clones, 85% of which appear only once. The sequenced sample consisted of PBMCs. Receptors were obtained from a man younger than 30 in good health and CMV-seropositive.

CDR3 in amino acids: CASSFLAGNEQFF. The CDR3 bases are TGTGCCAGTAGTTTTCTAGCGGGGAATGAGCAGTTCTTC. V gene TRBV19 combines with J gene TRBJ2-1; TRBD2 agrees at 9 bases. The trim removed 5 bases at V and 7 bases at J, leaving 3 bases unmatched. This CDR3 is 13 amino acids long. Germline CDR1 LNHDA, CDR2 SQIVND (reference sequence).

The CDR3 nucleotides read TGTGCCAGCAGCGTAGGAACAGGGGGGAAGACCCAGTACTTC. The encoded protein is CASSVGTGGKTQYF. The chain recombines TRBV9 with TRBJ2-5; 8 positions match TRBD1. This CDR3 region has 14 residues. CDR1 is SGDLS and CDR2 is YYNGEE in the germline V gene. J lost 6 bases, V lost 0 bases, and 4 bases had no gene match.

The V gene is TRBV18, the J gene TRBJ2-2; 10 bases map to TRBD1. The CDR3 totals 16 residues. Germline assignment: CDR1 KGHSH and CDR2 LQKENI. V lost 2 bases to trimming and J lost 4 bases; unmatched junction nucleotides: 4. The CDR3 reads CASSPSGTGVTGELFF. The CDR3 region has the DNA TGTGCCAGCTCACCAAGTGGGACAGGGGTCACCGGGGAGCTGTTTTTT. The whole variable domain, filled in from reference TRBV18 and TRBJ2-2, reads NAGVMQNPRHLVRRRGQEARLRCSPMKGHSHVYWYRQLPEEGLKFMVYLQKENIIDESGMPKERFSAEFPKEGPSILRIQQVVRGDSAAYFCASSPSGTGVTGELFFGEGSRLTVL.

The chain recombines TRBV9 with TRBJ2-2, with 7 bases lining up with TRBD1. The germline V gene encodes CDR1 SGDLS and CDR2 YYNGEE. CDR3 length equals 16 residues. Losses at the gene ends were 3 bases for V and 2 bases for J; bases not matched to a gene: 7. The CDR3 spells CASSDEGQRNTGELFF. Written as DNA, the CDR3 is TGTGCCAGCAGCGACGAGGGACAGCGAAACACCGGGGAGCTGTTTTTT. Together with reference TRBV9 and TRBJ2-2, the CDR3 gives the full variable domain: DSGVTQTPKHLITATGQRVTLRCSPRSGDLSVYWYQQSLDQGLQFLIQYYNGEERAKGNILERFSAQQFPDLHSELNLSSLELGDSALYFCASSDEGQRNTGELFFGEGSRLTVL.

This clone showed up just once. The genes are TRBV5-1 and TRBJ1-1; 7 nucleotides line up with TRBD1. CDR1 SGHRS and CDR2 YFSETQ come from the germline V gene. V trimming: 2 bases; J trimming: 5 bases; junction bases outside the gene matches: 6. The CDR3 is 14 residues long. As DNA, the CDR3 is TGCGCCAGCAGCTTACAGGGGATCGGGACTGAAGCTTTCTTT. It yields the protein CASSLQGIGTEAFF.

The chain recombines TRBV27 with TRBJ2-1, with 8 bases fitting TRBD2. CDR1 MNHEY and CDR2 SMNVEV come from the germline V gene (reference sequence). The CDR3 spans 16 residues. The V segment lost 2 bases and the J segment 6 bases; nucleotides outside the gene matches: 9. CDR3 DNA: TGTGCCAGCAGTTTAATAGCGGGGCCCTTGGTCAATGAGCAGTTCTTC. Translation: CASSLIAGPLVNEQFF.

V gene TRBV19 combines with J gene TRBJ1-1; D perhaps matches TRBD1 (5 bases). V was pared by 3 bases and J by 6 bases, with 5 bases between. Germline V lookup: CDR1 LNHDA, CDR2 SQIVND (reference sequence). This CDR3 has 11 residues. CDR3 loop: CASSIRAEAFF. In nucleotides, the CDR3 is TGTGCCAGTAGTATCAGGGCTGAAGCTTTCTTT.

This chain's CDR3 is CASSEWSGQGGEQYF. CDR3 coding DNA: TGTGCCAGCAGTGAATGGTCCGGACAGGGAGGCGAGCAGTACTTC. J is TRBJ2-7 and V is TRBV2; 8 positions agree with TRBD1. The CDR3 sequence is 15 residues long. In germline, CDR1 is SNHLY, CDR2 FYNNEI. The V gene end was trimmed by 2 bases and the J gene end by 6 bases; junction bases not matched to a gene: 9.

The chain links TRBV23-1 to TRBJ1-4; 7 bases align to TRBD1. TRBV23-1 is designated an ORF whose function remains uncertain. V lost 3 bases to trimming and J lost 4 bases; unmatched junction nucleotides: 11. CDR3 length: 17 amino acids. Here the CDR3 DNA reads TGCGCCAGCAGTCATCCGAACAGGAGGGGGCTTAATGAAAAACTGTTTTTT. This gives the protein CASSHPNRRGLNEKLFF.

This chain links TRBV7-8 with TRBJ2-5; D uncertain. The CDR3 covers 13 residues. Per the germline V gene, CDR1 is SGHVS and CDR2 is FQNEAQ. V lost 5 bases and J 3 bases, leaving 10 bases between the germline ends. DNA of the CDR3: TGTGCCAGCAGCACCTCTAACGAAGAGACCCAGTACTTC. It translates to CASSTSNEETQYF.

The chain is built from TRBV5-4 and TRBJ2-7; 8 nucleotides agree with TRBD2. CDR1 and CDR2 (germline): SGHNT, YYREEE (reference sequence). This CDR3 is 15 amino acids long. V trimming: 3 bases; J trimming: 0 bases; junction bases outside the gene matches: 5. The CDR3 DNA sequence: TGTGCCAGCAGCTCGCAGCGGGGGAGCTCCTACGAGCAGTACTTC. Translated: CASSSQRGSSYEQYF.

The chain employs TRBV7-8 and TRBJ2-2, with 7 bases matching TRBD1. This CDR3 spans 14 amino acids. CDR1 and CDR2 from the germline V gene are SGHVS and FQNEAQ. Trimming took 5 bases from V and 5 from J; bases not matched to a gene: 5. CDR3 in amino acids: CASSHRRGTGELFF. DNA of the CDR3: TGTGCCAGCAGCCACCGCAGGGGGACCGGGGAGCTGTTTTTT.

This clone was picked up a small number of times. The chain combines TRBV5-1 with TRBJ2-5, with 7 positions matching TRBD1. Germline V gene data show CDR1 as SGHRS and CDR2 as YFSETQ. Unmatched junction bases numbered 9, after V lost 3 bases and J lost 7 bases. The CDR3 loop spans 14 amino acids. The CDR3: CASSSGQFGGTQYF. The CDR3 coding sequence is TGCGCCAGCAGCTCGGGACAGTTCGGTGGGACCCAGTACTTC.

The chain recombines TRBV7-2 with TRBJ2-7; 10 bases agree with TRBD2. The V segment lost 5 bases and the J segment 5 bases; nucleotides outside the gene matches: 12. This CDR3 region has 16 residues. Germline loops: CDR1 SGHTA, CDR2 FQGNSA. The CDR3 coding sequence is TGTGCCAGCAGCAACGGGGCTAGCGGGAGTCCCCACGAGCAGTACTTC. Its protein product is CASSNGASGSPHEQYF. The whole variable domain, remainder taken from reference TRBV7-2 and TRBJ2-7, is GAGVSQSPSNKVTEKGKDVELRCDPISGHTALYWYRQSLGQGLEFLIYFQGNSAPDKSGLPSDRFSAERTGGSVSTLTIQRTQQEDSAVYLCASSNGASGSPHEQYFGPGTRLTVT.

The chain joins TRBV7-9 to TRBJ2-2, with D possibly matching TRBD1 (5 bases). V was shortened by 2 bases and J by 4 bases, with 8 bases between the two germline ends. Germline-derived CDR1 and CDR2 are SEHNR and FQNEAQ (reference sequence). This CDR3 has 14 amino acids. CDR3 bases: TGTGCCAGCAGCTTAAATCAGGGCACCGGGGAGCTGTTTTTT. It yields the protein CASSLNQGTGELFF. The full variable domain, its missing parts supplied by reference TRBV7-9 and TRBJ2-2, is DTGVSQNPRHKITKRGQNVTFRCDPISEHNRLYWYRQTLGQGPEFLTYFQNEAQLEKSRLLSDRFSAERPKGSFSTLEIQRTEQGDSAMYLCASSLNQGTGELFFGEGSRLTVL.

The chain is built from TRBV7-6 and TRBJ1-5; 7 nucleotides align to TRBD1. V shed 7 bases and J 3 bases; nucleotides not matched to a gene: 6. The CDR3 runs 14 residues. CDR1 and CDR2 from the germline V gene are SGHVS and FNYEAQ. The CDR3 nucleotides read TGTGCCAGCATAGTAGGGGGCCCCAATCAGCCCCAGCATTTT. This gives the protein CASIVGGPNQPQHF.

This clone has a handful of counts. The CDR3 coding sequence is TGTGCCAGCAGTTACAGGGAGGGCTACACCTTC. It is translated as CASSYREGYTF. The chain is built from TRBV28 and TRBJ1-2, with D tentatively TRBD1 (6 bases). Trimming left V 4 bases short and J 8 bases short, with 8 bases between. Per the germline V gene, CDR1 is MDHEN and CDR2 is SYDVKM. The CDR3 runs 11 residues.

V usage is TRBV5-4 and J usage is TRBJ2-7, with D possibly being TRBD2 (6 bases). In germline, CDR1 is SGHNT, CDR2 YYREEE (reference sequence). This CDR3 has 14 amino acids. V was cut by 4 bases and J by 2 bases, with 13 bases left in between. The CDR3: CASSDSGAAYEQYF. The CDR3 DNA reads as TGTGCCAGCAGCGACTCGGGAGCGGCCTACGAGCAGTACTTC.

V and J are TRBV27 and TRBJ2-7, with D hard to call. Between the trimmed V and J ends, which lost 5 bases and 0 bases, there was a span of 8 bases. CDR1 and CDR2 (germline): MNHEY, SMNVEV (reference sequence). There are 13 residues in the CDR3. DNA for the CDR3: TGTGCCAGCAGTCAGGTACCCTCCTACGAGCAGTACTTC. Translating it yields CASSQVPSYEQYF.

Concerning this clone itself: This sample includes further DNA sequences coding for the same CDR3. This rearrangement joins TRBV28 to TRBJ2-3; 13 nucleotides line up with TRBD2. CDR1 MDHEN and CDR2 SYDVKM come from the germline V gene. V lost 3 bases and J lost 6; bases outside the gene matches: 3. This CDR3 comprises 15 residues. CDR3: CASSFTSGGADTQYF. CDR3 in DNA: TGTGCCAGCAGTTTCACTAGCGGGGGGGCGGATACGCAGTATTTT. The entire variable domain, with the rest obtained from reference TRBV28 and TRBJ2-3, is as follows: DVKVTQSSRYLVKRTGEKVFLECVQDMDHENMFWYRQDPGLGLRLIYFSYDVKMKEKGDIPEGYSVSREKKERFSLILESASTNQTSMYLCASSFTSGGADTQYFGPGTRLTVL.

The chain joins TRBV4-1 to TRBJ2-1; tentatively, D is TRBD2 (6 bases). The V and J ends lost 3 bases and 6 bases respectively, with 12 bases between them. Germline V gives CDR1 MGHRA, CDR2 YSYEKL. The CDR3 runs 14 residues. The CDR3 region is CASSHPGDSNEQFF. The CDR3 DNA sequence: TGCGCCAGCAGCCATCCGGGGGATAGCAATGAGCAGTTCTTC.

The chain employs TRBV30 and TRBJ1-4; D remains unclear. Trimming shortened V by 3 bases and J by 3 bases, and 8 bases separated the two germline ends. Germline-derived CDR1 and CDR2 are GTSNPN and SVGIG (reference sequence). There are 13 residues in the CDR3. As DNA, the CDR3 is TGTGCCTGGAGGCGGGGAGCTAATGAAAAACTGTTTTTT. It yields the protein CAWRRGANEKLFF. The full variable domain, its missing parts supplied by reference TRBV30 and TRBJ1-4, is SQTIHQWPATLVQPVGSPLSLECTVEGTSNPNLYWYRQAAGRGLQLLFYSVGIGQISSEVPQNLSASRPQDRQFILSSKKLLLSDSGFYLCAWRRGANEKLFFGSGTQLSVL.

The chain recombines TRBV4-2 with TRBJ2-2; the match to TRBD2 covers 11 bases. Germline loops: CDR1 LGHNA, CDR2 YNFKEQ. The J segment lost 4 bases and the V segment lost 4 bases, leaving 14 bases of the junction unmatched. The CDR3 totals 19 residues. This chain's CDR3 is CASSPETSGGPVGTGELFF. The CDR3, as DNA: TGTGCCAGCAGCCCCGAAACTAGCGGGGGACCGGTAGGCACCGGGGAGCTGTTTTTT.

The chain has TRBV6-5 and TRBJ1-2, with D hard to call. The CDR3 contains 15 residues. CDR1 and CDR2 from the germline V gene are MNHEY and SVGAGI. Trimming removed 6 bases at V and 1 base at J, with 15 bases between. CDR3 residues: CASRTGILLNYGYTF. The CDR3 DNA reads TGTGCCAGCAGAACCGGGATCCTCCTTAACTATGGCTACACCTTC.

The rearrangement uses TRBV19 and TRBJ1-1; D remains unclear. Germline assignment: CDR1 LNHDA and CDR2 SQIVND (reference sequence). There are 11 residues in the CDR3. Trimming took 6 bases from V and 1 from J, leaving 3 bases between them. The CDR3 nucleotides read TGTGCCAGTAGGAGGAACACTGAAGCTTTCTTT. It yields the protein CASRRNTEAFF.

This clone was counted at least ten times. CDR3 in amino acids: CASSSNQQGGEAFF. The DNA of the CDR3 is TGTGCCAGCAGCTCGAACCAACAGGGTGGTGAAGCTTTCTTT. V is TRBV5-4 and J is TRBJ1-1; the D gene is possibly TRBD1 (6 bases). The ends were cut back, 3 bases at V and 7 bases at J, with 16 bases in the middle. Germline V lookup: CDR1 SGHNT, CDR2 YYREEE (reference sequence). The CDR3 spans 14 residues.

The gene calls are TRBV9 and TRBJ2-5; 14 nucleotides match TRBD2. Germline V gene lookup returns CDR1 SGDLS and CDR2 YYNGEE. V shed 7 bases and J 4 bases; nucleotides not matched to a gene: 6. This CDR3 comprises 15 residues. The CDR3 DNA sequence: TGTGCCAGCGGGACTAGCGGGAGCACAGGAGAGACCCAGTACTTC. Protein: CASGTSGSTGETQYF.